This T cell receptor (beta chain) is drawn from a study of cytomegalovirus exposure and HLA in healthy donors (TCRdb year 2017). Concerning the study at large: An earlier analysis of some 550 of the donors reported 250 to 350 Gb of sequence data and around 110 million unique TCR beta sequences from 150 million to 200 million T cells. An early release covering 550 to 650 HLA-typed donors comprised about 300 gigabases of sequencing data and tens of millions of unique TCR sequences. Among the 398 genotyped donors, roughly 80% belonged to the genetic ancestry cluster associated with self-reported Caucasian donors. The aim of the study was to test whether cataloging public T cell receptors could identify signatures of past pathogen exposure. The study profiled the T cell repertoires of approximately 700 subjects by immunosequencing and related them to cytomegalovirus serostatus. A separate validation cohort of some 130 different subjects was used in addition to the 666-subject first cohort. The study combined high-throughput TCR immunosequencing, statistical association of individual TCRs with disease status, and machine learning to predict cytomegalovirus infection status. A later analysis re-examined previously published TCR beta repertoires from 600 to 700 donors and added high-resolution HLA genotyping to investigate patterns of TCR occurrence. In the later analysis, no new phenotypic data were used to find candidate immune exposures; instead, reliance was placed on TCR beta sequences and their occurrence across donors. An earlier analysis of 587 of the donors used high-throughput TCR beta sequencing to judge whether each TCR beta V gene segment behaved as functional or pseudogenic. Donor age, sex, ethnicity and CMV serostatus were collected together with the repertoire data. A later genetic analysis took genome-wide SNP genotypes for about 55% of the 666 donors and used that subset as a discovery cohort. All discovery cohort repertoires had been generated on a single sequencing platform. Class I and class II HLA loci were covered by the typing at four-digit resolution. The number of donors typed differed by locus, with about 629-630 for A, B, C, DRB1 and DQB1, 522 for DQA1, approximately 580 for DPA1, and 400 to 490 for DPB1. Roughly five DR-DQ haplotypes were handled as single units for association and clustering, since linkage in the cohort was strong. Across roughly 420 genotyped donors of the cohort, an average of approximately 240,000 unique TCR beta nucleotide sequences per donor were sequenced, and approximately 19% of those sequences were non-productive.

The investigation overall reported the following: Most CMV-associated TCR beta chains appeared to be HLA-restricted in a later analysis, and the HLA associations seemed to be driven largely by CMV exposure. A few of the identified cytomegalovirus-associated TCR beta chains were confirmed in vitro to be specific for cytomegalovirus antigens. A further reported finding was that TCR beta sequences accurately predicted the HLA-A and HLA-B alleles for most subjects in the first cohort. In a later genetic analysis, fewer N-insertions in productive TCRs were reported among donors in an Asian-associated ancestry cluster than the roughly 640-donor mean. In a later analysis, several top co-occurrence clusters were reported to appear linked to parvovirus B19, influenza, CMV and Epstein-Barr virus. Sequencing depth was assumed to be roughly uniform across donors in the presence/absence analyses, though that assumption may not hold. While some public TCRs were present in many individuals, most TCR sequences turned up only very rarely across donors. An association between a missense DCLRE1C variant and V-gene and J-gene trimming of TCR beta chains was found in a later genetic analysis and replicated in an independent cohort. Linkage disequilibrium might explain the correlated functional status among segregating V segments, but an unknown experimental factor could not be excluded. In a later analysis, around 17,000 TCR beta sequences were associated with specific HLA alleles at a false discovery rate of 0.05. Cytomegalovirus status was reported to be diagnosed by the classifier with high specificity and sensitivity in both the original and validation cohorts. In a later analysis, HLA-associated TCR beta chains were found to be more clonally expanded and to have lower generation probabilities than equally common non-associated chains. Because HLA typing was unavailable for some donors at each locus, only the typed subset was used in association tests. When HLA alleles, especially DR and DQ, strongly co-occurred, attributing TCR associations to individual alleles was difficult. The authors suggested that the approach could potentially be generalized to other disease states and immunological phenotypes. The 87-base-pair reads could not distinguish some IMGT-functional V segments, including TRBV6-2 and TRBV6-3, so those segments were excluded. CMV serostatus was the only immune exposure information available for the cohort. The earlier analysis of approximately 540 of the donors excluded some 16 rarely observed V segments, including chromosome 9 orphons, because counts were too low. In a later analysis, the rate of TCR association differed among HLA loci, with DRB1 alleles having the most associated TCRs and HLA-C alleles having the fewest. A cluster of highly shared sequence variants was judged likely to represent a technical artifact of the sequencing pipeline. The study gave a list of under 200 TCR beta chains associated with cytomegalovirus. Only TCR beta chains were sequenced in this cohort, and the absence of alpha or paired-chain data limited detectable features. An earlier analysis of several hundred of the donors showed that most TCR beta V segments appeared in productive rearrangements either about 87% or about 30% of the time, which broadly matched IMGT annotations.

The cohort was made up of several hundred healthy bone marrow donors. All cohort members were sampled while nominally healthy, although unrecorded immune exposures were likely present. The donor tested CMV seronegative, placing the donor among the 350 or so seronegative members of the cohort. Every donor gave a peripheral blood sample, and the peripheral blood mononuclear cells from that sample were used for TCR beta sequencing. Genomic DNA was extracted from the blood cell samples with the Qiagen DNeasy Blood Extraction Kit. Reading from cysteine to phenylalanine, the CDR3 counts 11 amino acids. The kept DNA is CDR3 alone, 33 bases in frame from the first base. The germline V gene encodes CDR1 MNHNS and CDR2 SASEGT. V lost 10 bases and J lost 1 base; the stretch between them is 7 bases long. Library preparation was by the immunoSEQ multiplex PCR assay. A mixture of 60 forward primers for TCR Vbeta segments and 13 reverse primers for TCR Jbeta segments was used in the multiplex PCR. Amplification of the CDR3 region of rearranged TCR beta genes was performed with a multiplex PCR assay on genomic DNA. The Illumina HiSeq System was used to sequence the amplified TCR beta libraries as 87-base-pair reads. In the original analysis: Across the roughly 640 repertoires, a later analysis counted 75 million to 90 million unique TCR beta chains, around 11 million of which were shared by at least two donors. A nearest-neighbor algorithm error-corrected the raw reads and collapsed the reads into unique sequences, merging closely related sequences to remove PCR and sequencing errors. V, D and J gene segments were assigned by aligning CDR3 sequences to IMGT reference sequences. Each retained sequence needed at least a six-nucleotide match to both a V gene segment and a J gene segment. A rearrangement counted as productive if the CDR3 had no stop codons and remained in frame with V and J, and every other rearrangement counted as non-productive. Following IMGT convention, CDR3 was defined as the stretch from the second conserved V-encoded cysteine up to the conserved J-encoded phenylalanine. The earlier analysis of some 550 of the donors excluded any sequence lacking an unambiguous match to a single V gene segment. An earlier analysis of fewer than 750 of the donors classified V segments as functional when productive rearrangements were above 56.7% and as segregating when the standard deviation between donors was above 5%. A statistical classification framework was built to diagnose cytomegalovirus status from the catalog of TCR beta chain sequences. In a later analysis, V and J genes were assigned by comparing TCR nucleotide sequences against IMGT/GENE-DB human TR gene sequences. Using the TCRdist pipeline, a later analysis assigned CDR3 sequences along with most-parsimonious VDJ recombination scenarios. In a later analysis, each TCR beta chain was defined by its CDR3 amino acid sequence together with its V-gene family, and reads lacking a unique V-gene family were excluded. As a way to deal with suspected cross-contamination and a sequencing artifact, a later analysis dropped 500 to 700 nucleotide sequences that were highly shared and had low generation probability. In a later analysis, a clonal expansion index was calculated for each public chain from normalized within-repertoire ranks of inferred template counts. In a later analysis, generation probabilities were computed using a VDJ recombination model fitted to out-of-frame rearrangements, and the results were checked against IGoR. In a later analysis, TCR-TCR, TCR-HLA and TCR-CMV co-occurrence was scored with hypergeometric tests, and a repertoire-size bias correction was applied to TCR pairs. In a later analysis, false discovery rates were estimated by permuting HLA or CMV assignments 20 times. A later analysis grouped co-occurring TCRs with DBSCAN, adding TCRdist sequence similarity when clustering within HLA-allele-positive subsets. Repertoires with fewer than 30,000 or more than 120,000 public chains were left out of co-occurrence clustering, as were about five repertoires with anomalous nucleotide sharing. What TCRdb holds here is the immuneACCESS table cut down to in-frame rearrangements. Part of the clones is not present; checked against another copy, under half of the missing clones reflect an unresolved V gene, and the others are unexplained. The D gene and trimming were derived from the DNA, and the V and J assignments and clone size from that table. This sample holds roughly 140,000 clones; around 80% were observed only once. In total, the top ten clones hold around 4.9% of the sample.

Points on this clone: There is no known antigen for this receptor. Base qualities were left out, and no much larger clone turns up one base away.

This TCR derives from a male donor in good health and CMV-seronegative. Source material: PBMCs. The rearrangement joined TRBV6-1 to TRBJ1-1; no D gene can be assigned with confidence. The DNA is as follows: TGTGCCACGAGCCCGAACACTGAAGCTTTCTTT. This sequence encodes CATSPNTEAFF.